The sequence of this T cell receptor (beta chain) was determined in a study of T cells in Graves' hyperthyroidism and ophthalmopathy (dated by TCRdb to about 2019). Looking at the study overall: Peripheral blood was sampled at the time of initial diagnosis, prior to any treatment. To identify TCR V-J signatures that set the groups apart, the researchers used a discovery cohort of about a hundred patients, made up of 43 with Graves' ophthalmopathy and 57 with stable Graves' hyperthyroidism. Prospective prediction of ophthalmopathy was tested in an independent validation cohort of 18 to 20 hyperthyroidism patients and 15 to 17 patients who later progressed to ophthalmopathy. The 90 to 100 discovery patients were randomly divided into training and test sets at a 7:3 ratio. In addition, the study compared T-cell repertoires in thyroid tissue and in blood from five or six Graves' hyperthyroidism patients. After sampling, hyperthyroidism patients received methimazole starting at 30 mg daily, and ophthalmopathy patients received high-dose intravenous methylprednisolone. TCR Vbeta CDR3 sequencing of around 130 peripheral blood samples (fewer than 45 ophthalmopathy, roughly 72 hyperthyroidism and some 17 progressor patients) is reported in the paper.

Ophthalmopathy patients had moderately to severely active disease, with a Clinical Activity Score of 3 or more, a NOSPECS grade of 4 or more, and a disease duration of less than 3 months. Any patient with an uncontrolled infection, another autoimmune disease, pregnancy or lactation was excluded. Diagnoses relied on clinical symptoms, serum thyroxine and TRAb, thyroid ultrasound and orbital computed tomography. PBMCs were isolated from 7.5 to 10 ml of fresh peripheral blood by Ficoll-Paque density gradient centrifugation. Trizol reagent was used to extract total RNA, and RNA quality was then checked on an Agilent 2100 Bioanalyzer. This clonotype was detected a few times. It has no known antigen specificity. Base qualities are not at hand, and no much larger clone is one base apart. The TCR beta CDR3 regions were amplified from the RNA transcripts. For the first round of RT-PCR on the TCR CDR3, the HTBI primer set was used together with the Qiagen OneStep RT-PCR kit. A second multiplex PCR round built the libraries, followed by size selection and purification. Libraries were sequenced paired-end with 100 bp reads on an Illumina HiSeq2000. Turning to the authors' computational methods: SOAPnuke was used to process the raw data, removing reads that contained adapters or uncalled bases, had a mean Phred below 15, or lacked an exact match to the constant primer or identifier. High-quality paired reads were merged using COPE v1.2.5, and each unique nucleotide sequence was defined as a clonotype. MiTCR v1.1 was used to align clonotypes to the IMGT TRBV, TRBD and TRBJ reference segments. The analysis was restricted to V-J combinations with a frequency above 0.0001, which together covered 99.2% of the repertoires. The TCS score was defined as the ratio of F50 (clonal expansion) to E x V (chaos), calculated using BLOSUM62-based TCRdist between CDR3 peptides within each V-J. Welch's t-statistics and random forest reduced roughly 540 V-J features to roughly 13, which were used in a naive Bayes classifier (R e1071). TCRdb took the public reads, trimmed them with fastp at Q25, ran MiXCR for clone calling and kept in-frame beta chains. Each CDR3 protein appears once, grouped with its most common genes and DNA. The V and J calls and clone size come from TCRdb's table, not from the authors' own analysis. The sample records 250,000 to 350,000 distinct CDR3 sequences, over 15% of which are singletons. The ten most abundant clones make up roughly 50% of the sample.

The paper as a whole reports these results and caveats: Sample size was not statistically predetermined, and blinding of investigators to group allocation was not performed. Blood samples also contained most of the expanded thyroid clonotypes (frequency above 0.001), which suggests that blood repertoires may reflect thyroid immune responses. In validation, the model predicted progression to ophthalmopathy a median of about 6.5 months before onset, with approximately 70% sensitivity and around 76% specificity. A model built on a 13 V-J signature distinguished ophthalmopathy from stable hyperthyroidism, reaching roughly 88% sensitivity and 81% to 83% specificity in cross-validation and 80%/75% in testing.

For this chain, trimming is 5 bases at the V end and 5 bases at the J end, and the number of junction bases without a gene match is 11. The CDR3 starts with the cysteine, ends with the phenylalanine, and has 15 residues. Only the CDR3 portion is preserved as DNA: 45 bases, with reading frame beginning at the first base. CDR1 KGHDR and CDR2 SFDVKD are derived from the germline V gene. The sequenced sample consisted of blood. The sequence links TRBV24-1 to TRBJ2-7; a stretch of 7 junction bases matches TRBD1. This clonotype was sampled from a woman aged 55-75 years with Graves' ophthalmopathy. The DNA sequence reads TGTGCCACCAGTGGCGCGCTAGACAGGGCGAACGAGCAGTACTTC. Its product reads: CATSGALDRANEQYF.